This paragraph covers one T cell receptor (beta chain) sequence. No cognate antigen has been identified for it. No qualities accompany the bases; no much larger clone lies one base away. V lost 2 bases and J lost 0 bases, and the count of bases not matched to a germline gene is 2. There are 15 amino acids in the CDR3, from cysteine to phenylalanine inclusive. Kept here is only the CDR3 DNA, which spans 45 bases and is read in frame from base 1. The germline V gene (reference sequence) sets CDR1 to LGHDT and CDR2 to YNNKEL. The data were obtained in a study of blood T cells in healthy people across ages (dated by TCRdb to between 2014 and 2016). As for the study more broadly: In model experiments, template switching captured about one uniquely barcoded TCR beta cDNA molecule for every two T cells. Using deep sequencing normalized with unique cDNA molecular identifiers, the study measured how TCR beta repertoire diversity changes with age. The donors were divided into four age groups: young (average approximately 15 years), middle-aged (roughly 42), aged (approximately 62) and long-lived (around 80). To avoid experimental bias, donors of different ages were spread randomly across the sequencing lanes. Using the same blood draw, the study looked at two additional independent replicas of 1 million unique cDNA reads for two donors, one aged 18 to 30 and the other aged 80 or older. Beyond this particular receptor, the publication reports: The percentage of naive T cells measured by flow cytometry correlated strongly with observed TCR beta diversity. Since profiling was done on bulk unsorted PBMCs, naive and antigen-experienced compartments could not be conclusively compared. Estimates of total diversity based on one million sequenced T cells were regarded as lower bounds and as underestimates. The CMV infection status of donors was not known, potentially confounding age-related changes in expanded clonotypes. As age increased, observed TCR beta diversity per million T cells dropped in a roughly linear way, and a significant reduction was already evident by age 40. Compared with the aged group, the long-lived group had more naive CD4+ T cells, fewer expanded clones and increased TCR diversity, a pattern suggesting age selection.

Systemically healthy Caucasian individuals from Russia, roughly 40 in total and aged about 6 to 90 years, were included as donors. Each donor gave 8 to 10 milliliters of peripheral blood, collected into EDTA-treated Vacutainer tubes. PBMCs were isolated by Ficoll-Paque density-gradient centrifugation, with at least 7 million obtained per sample. Total RNA was extracted from PBMCs with Trizol reagent, with at least 5 micrograms obtained per sample. For every donor, flow cytometry on a PBMC aliquot measured the percentage of naive CD45RAhigh/CD27high T cells. Receptor amplification or capture employed 5' RACE. For sequencing, an Illumina HiSeq 2500 was employed. A second PCR of about 6 to 11 cycles was run with a J-beta primer mix and a sample-barcoded 5' primer. A unique molecular identifier was introduced onto each TCR beta cDNA molecule by a template-switch 5' adaptor carrying 12 random nucleotides. Each sample yielded at least 2.5 million CDR3-containing paired-end reads. The Mint cDNA synthesis kit, primed by a TRBC-specific oligonucleotide, was used to synthesize first-strand cDNA from all RNA. Following uracil-DNA glycosylase treatment, all cDNA underwent a first 18-cycle PCR with the universal primers M1SS and BC2_uni_R. The source study handled its data this way. For normalization, 1 million high-quality reads were randomly selected from each sample, with every read carrying a distinct molecular identifier. Reads with shared molecular identifiers were discarded instead of being binned into consensus sequences. MiTCR, run with a Q25 quality threshold and the strictest error-elimination algorithm, handled CDR3 identification, clonotype clustering and error correction. A nonparametric unseen species model with Euler transformation was used to estimate lower-bound total TCR beta diversity. TCRdb reran the public reads through fastp at Q25 and MiXCR, keeping productive beta chains. Identical CDR3 proteins give one entry, which carries the most common genes and DNA. These V and J calls derive from TCRdb rather than the authors' analysis. The table for this sample lists about 1.4 million distinct CDR3 sequences; 59% of them were counted only once. About 6.7% of the sample is held by the ten biggest clonotypes.

The V gene is TRBV3-1 and the J gene is TRBJ2-7, with 9 bases in between that match TRBD1. The source of this sequence is a man between 18 and 35 years old in good health. Sequenced material: blood. The sequence in DNA is TGTGCCAGCAGCCAAATACAGGGGGCCTCCTACGAGCAGTACTTC. This is translated as CASSQIQGASYEQYF.